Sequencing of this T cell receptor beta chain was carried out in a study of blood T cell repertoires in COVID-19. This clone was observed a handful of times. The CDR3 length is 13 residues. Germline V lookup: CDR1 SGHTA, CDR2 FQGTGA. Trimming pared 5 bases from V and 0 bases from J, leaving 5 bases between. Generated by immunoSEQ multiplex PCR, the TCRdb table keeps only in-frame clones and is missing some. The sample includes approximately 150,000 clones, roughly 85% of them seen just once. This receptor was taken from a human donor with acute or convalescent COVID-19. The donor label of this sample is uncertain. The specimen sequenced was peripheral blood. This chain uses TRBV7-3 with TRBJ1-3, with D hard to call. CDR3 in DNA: TGTGCCAGCAGCGTCAACTCTGGAAACACCATATATTTT. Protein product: CASSVNSGNTIYF.